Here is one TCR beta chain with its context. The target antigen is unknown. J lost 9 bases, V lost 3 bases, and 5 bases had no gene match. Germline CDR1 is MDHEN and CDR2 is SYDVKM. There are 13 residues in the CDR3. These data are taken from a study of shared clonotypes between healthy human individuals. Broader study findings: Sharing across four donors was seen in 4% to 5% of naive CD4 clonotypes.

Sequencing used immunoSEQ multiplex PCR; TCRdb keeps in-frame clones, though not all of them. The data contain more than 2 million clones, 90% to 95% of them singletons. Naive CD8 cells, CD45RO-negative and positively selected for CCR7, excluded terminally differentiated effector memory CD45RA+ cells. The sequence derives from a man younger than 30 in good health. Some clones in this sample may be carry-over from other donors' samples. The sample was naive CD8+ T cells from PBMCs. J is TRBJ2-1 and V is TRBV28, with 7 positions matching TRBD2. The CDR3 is CASSLSGTAEQFF. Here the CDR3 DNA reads TGTGCCAGCAGTTTGAGCGGGACGGCTGAGCAGTTCTTC.